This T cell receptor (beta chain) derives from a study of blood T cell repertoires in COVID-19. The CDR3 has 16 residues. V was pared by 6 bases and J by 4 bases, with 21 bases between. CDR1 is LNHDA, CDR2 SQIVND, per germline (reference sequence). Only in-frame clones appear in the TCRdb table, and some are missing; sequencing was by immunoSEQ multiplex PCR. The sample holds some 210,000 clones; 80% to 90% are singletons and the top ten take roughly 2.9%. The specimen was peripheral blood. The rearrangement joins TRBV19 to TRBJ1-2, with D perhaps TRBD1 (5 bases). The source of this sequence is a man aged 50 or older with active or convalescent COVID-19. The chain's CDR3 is CASSPTGSGGFYGYTF. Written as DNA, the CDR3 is TGTGCCAGTAGCCCTACCGGGTCCGGGGGGTTCTATGGCTACACCTTC.